The 10 T cell receptor beta chains presented below share a single source sample, sequenced in a study of PD-1 blockade in classical Hodgkin lymphoma. The table came from immunoSEQ multiplex PCR; TCRdb's copy has only in-frame clones and leaves some out. The sample records 46,000 or so clones, approximately 70% being singletons. Following autologous stem cell transplantation, relapse occurred in every patient, and exposure to brentuximab vedotin varied. Specimen: peripheral blood mononuclear cells (PBMCs), collected at baseline. Receptor source: a human donor with classical Hodgkin lymphoma.

The V gene is TRBV5-1, the J gene TRBJ2-1, with D perhaps matching TRBD2 (5 bases). V lost 0 bases and J 2 bases, leaving 6 bases between the germline ends. Germline loops: CDR1 SGHRS, CDR2 YFSETQ. This CDR3 is built from 14 residues. The CDR3 region has the DNA TGCGCCAGCAGCTTGGGGACTGCCTACAATGAGCAGTTCTTC. Encoded protein: CASSLGTAYNEQFF. The whole variable domain, remainder taken from reference TRBV5-1 and TRBJ2-1, is KAGVTQTPRYLIKTRGQQVTLSCSPISGHRSVSWYQQTPGQGLQFLFEYFSETQRNKGNFPGRFSGRQFSNSRSEMNVSTLELGDSALYLCASSLGTAYNEQFFGPGTRLTVL.

V is TRBV9 and J is TRBJ2-5; 9 bases fit TRBD2. CDR1 and CDR2 from the germline V gene are SGDLS and YYNGEE. This CDR3 region has 15 residues. V trimming: 3 bases; J trimming: 5 bases; junction bases outside the gene matches: 8. CDR3 loop: CASSGSGTSPETQYF. The DNA of the CDR3 is TGTGCCAGCAGCGGATCCGGGACTAGCCCCGAGACCCAGTACTTC.

The chain has TRBV28 and TRBJ1-2; no reliable D call. V was cut by 2 bases and J by 4 bases, with 14 bases left in between. The length of the CDR3 is 15 residues. CDR1 is MDHEN, CDR2 SYDVKM, per germline. Here the CDR3 reads CASSLQFPRIYGYTF. CDR3 coding DNA: TGTGCCAGCAGTTTACAGTTCCCGAGAATCTATGGCTACACCTTC.

V usage is TRBV5-6 and J usage is TRBJ2-7; D remains ambiguous. From germline, CDR1 is SGHDT and CDR2 YYEEEE. V lost 2 bases and J lost 5, with 11 bases in between. The CDR3 runs 13 residues. CDR3 DNA sequence: TGTGCCAGCAGCTTTGGACCTACGGACGAGCAGTACTTC. This gives the protein CASSFGPTDEQYF.

As regards this clone: A much more abundant neighbour one base away suggests this may be a read error. The same CDR3 can be traced to other DNA sequences in this sample. The chain's CDR3 is CASSYYRGRTGELFF. The CDR3 nucleotides are TGCGCCAGCAGTTACTACAGGGGGCGGACCGGGGAGCTGTTTTTT. The chain joins TRBV6-5 to TRBJ2-2; 9 bases are a match to TRBD1. This CDR3 is 15 amino acids long. CDR1 is MNHEY and CDR2 is SVGAGI in the germline V gene.

This clone was detected only a few times. The CDR3 reads CASSARGALTDTQYF. As DNA, the CDR3 is TGTGCCAGCAGCGCGCGGGGGGCCCTCACAGATACGCAGTATTTT. J is TRBJ2-3 and V is TRBV9, with TRBD2 matching over 8 bases. V lost 3 bases to trimming and J lost 2 bases; unmatched junction nucleotides: 5. The CDR3 covers 15 residues. Germline V gene lookup returns CDR1 SGDLS and CDR2 YYNGEE.

V and J are TRBV11-2 and TRBJ2-6; possibly TRBD2 for D (6 bases). The V end was cut by 4 bases, the J end by 0 bases, with 10 bases between. Germline V gene data show CDR1 as SGHAT and CDR2 as FQNNGV. CDR3 length: 16 amino acids. This chain's CDR3 is CASSSGLFSGANVLTF. CDR3 in DNA: TGTGCCAGCAGCTCGGGACTGTTCTCTGGGGCCAACGTCCTGACTTTC.

This chain connects TRBV6-5 to TRBJ1-2; D gene ambiguous. Per germline, CDR1 MNHEY and CDR2 SVGAGI. This CDR3 region has 12 residues. V lost 6 bases and J 8 bases, leaving 13 bases between the germline ends. The CDR3 sequence: CASRPRVGGYTF. The CDR3 DNA reads TGTGCCAGCAGACCTCGGGTGGGAGGCTACACCTTC.

This clone was seen a few times. This chain links TRBV30 with TRBJ1-2, with D unresolved. The V end lost 3 bases, the J end lost 1 base, and 9 bases lay between the germline ends. The CDR3 loop spans 13 amino acids. Germline CDR1 and CDR2: GTSNPN and SVGIG (reference sequence). CDR3 coding DNA: TGTGCCTGGAGATCCTTAGATAACTATGGCTACACCTTC. It codes for CAWRSLDNYGYTF.

This chain joins TRBV5-1 and TRBJ2-2; possibly TRBD1 for D (6 bases). V lost 1 base, J lost 4 bases, and 11 bases lay in between. The CDR3 length is 15 residues. Germline loops: CDR1 SGHRS, CDR2 YFSETQ. CDR3 sequence: CASSLQGPFTGELFF. The CDR3 region has the DNA TGCGCCAGCAGCTTGCAGGGGCCCTTCACCGGGGAGCTGTTTTTT.